This TCR beta chain was profiled in a study of OX40 agonist ivuxolimab in advanced cancers. Overall study results and limits: Some of the lowest clonal expansion was seen in partial responders at 0.1-3.0 mg/kg.

CDR3 length: 16 amino acids. Trimming left V 3 bases short and J 2 bases short, with 15 bases between. CDR1 and CDR2 from the germline V gene are MNHNS and SASEGT. Only in-frame clones appear in the TCRdb table, and some are missing; sequencing was by immunoSEQ multiplex PCR. The sample has tens of thousands of clones; approximately 90% are singletons. On this clone: Its antigen remains unidentified.

This specimen was CD4+ or CD8+ T cells sorted from blood, taken in a trial of the OX40 agonist ivuxolimab. The TCR sequence derives from an adult with an advanced solid tumor such as melanoma, head and neck, liver or kidney cancer. This chain links TRBV6-1 with TRBJ2-3; a weak D match, TRBD2 (5 bases). The CDR3 protein is CASSDPTNSATDTQYF. For the CDR3, the DNA is TGTGCCAGCAGTGACCCGACTAATAGCGCCACAGATACGCAGTATTTT.